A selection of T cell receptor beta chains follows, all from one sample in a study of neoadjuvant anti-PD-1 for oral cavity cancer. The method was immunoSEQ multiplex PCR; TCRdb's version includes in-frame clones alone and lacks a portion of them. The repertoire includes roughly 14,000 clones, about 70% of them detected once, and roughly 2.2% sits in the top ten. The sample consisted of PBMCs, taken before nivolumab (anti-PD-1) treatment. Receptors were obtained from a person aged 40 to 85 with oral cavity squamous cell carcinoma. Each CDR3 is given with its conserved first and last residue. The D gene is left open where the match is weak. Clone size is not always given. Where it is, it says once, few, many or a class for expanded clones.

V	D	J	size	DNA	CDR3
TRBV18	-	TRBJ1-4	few	TGTGCCAGCTCACCTCTCCCCCGGACCACTAATGAAAAACTGTTTTTT	CASSPLPRTTNEKLFF
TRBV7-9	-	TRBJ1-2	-	TGTGCCAGCAGTCCCTGGGGAACAGGGACTAACTATGGCTACACCTTC	CASSPWGTGTNYGYTF
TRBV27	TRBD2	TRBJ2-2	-	TGTGCCAGCAGTTTCTGGGCTAGCGGTAGCACCGGGGAGCTGTTTTTT	CASSFWASGSTGELFF
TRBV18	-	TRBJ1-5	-	TGTGCCAGCTCACCACTAACAGATCAGGCCCAGCATTTT	CASSPLTDQAQHF
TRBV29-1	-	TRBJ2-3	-	TGCAGCGTTCTAGGCCTAGACCCGCTGGTAGATACGCAGTATTTT	CSVLGLDPLVDTQYF
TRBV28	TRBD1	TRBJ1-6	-	TGTGCCAGCAGAGCCTCGACAGGGGAAACTTCACCCCTCCACTTT	CASRASTGETSPLHF
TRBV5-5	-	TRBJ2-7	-	TGTGCCAGCACCGGACTCTTGAGCTCCTACGAGCAGTACTTC	CASTGLLSSYEQYF
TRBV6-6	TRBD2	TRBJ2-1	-	TGTGCCAGCAGTTCAGGCGGGACTAGCGGGAGAAATGAGCAGTTCTTC	CASSSGGTSGRNEQFF
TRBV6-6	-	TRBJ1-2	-	TGTGCCAGCAGACCTGACGAGAGAAACTATGGCTACACCTTC	CASRPDERNYGYTF
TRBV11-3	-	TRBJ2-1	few	TGTGCCAGCAGCTTAGAGGCGGGACTCTCCTACAATGAGCAGTTCTTC	CASSLEAGLSYNEQFF